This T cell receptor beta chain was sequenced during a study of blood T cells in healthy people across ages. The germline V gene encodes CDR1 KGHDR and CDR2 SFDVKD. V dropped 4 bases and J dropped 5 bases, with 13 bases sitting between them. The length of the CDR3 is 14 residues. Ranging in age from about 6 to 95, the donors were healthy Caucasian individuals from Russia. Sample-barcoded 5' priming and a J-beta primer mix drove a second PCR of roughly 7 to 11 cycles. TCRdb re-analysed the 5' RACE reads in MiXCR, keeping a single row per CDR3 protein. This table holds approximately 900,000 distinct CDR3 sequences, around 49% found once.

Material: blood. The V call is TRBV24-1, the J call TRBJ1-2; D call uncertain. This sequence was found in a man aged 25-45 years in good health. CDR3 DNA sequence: TGTGCCACCAGTGAAGACGACACTGGGTATGGCTACACCTTC. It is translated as CATSEDDTGYGYTF.